The clone carrying this T cell receptor beta chain was recorded many times. What the library attached to individual cDNA molecules were unique molecular identifiers. TCRdb re-analysed the 5' RACE reads in MiXCR, keeping a single row per CDR3 protein. The data show more than 140,000 distinct CDR3 sequences, approximately 4% seen once. The source of the sample is a study of human T cells and chemical hapten exposure. The overall study: Per-sample variation in TCR yield stemmed mainly from small pooled library volume differences.

Extraction of total RNA was performed on unfractionated whole blood. This CDR3 is 13 amino acids long. Germline CDR1 is SQVTM and CDR2 is ANQGSEA. Trimming removed 6 bases from V and 9 bases from J, with 18 bases in between. This sequence joins TRBV29-1 and TRBJ2-1; perhaps TRBD1 as D (6 bases). The TCR sequence derives from a female donor in good health. The CDR3 sequence: CSVRPYRDTEQFF. Written as DNA, the CDR3 is TGCAGCGTCAGGCCGTACAGGGACACTGAGCAGTTCTTC.